This record looks at one TCR beta chain sequence and its context. Healthy adults negative for HIV, lacking recent acute infections or vaccinations, served as donors. The data stem from a study of shared clonotypes between healthy human individuals. With 7 bases clipped from V and 9 bases from J, the junction kept 7 bases outside the gene matches. The germline V gene has CDR1 SGHDT and CDR2 YYEEEE. CDR3 length equals 13 residues. Sorted-subset replicate PCRs used roughly 220 ng DNA, around 27,000 T cell genomes. Clones were sequenced by immunoSEQ multiplex PCR, and TCRdb holds only the in-frame ones, with some missing. Counted here are roughly 2,300,000 clones, 85% to 95% occurring once; the ten biggest clones make up about 0.41%.

Sequencing was performed on naive CD4+ T cells from PBMCs. Subset defined: CD45RA+ positively selected. J is TRBJ2-1 and V is TRBV5-6; 10 bases align to TRBD1. The clonotype was recovered from a man between 18 and 35 years old in good health. Some clones in this sample may be carry-over from other donors' samples. CDR3 nucleotides: TGTGCCAGCGCCGGGACAGGGGTTCCTGAGCAGTTCTTC. It is translated as CASAGTGVPEQFF.